These 22 T cell receptor beta chains share one sample of origin, sequenced in a study of shared clonotypes between healthy human individuals. Produced via immunoSEQ multiplex PCR; TCRdb's table is partial and in-frame only. Of around 750,000 clones in the sample, about 74% were seen once. The sequenced sample was memory CD4+ T cells sorted from blood. Subset given: CD45RA-negative fraction. The receptors shown here come from a woman in her 30s in good health.

The chain employs TRBV7-2 and TRBJ2-7, with TRBD2 matching 10 bases. CDR3 length: 15 residues. The germline CDR1 and CDR2 sequences are SGHTA and FQGNSA. Losses at the gene ends were 1 base for V and 6 bases for J; bases not matched to a gene: 6. The chain's CDR3 is CASSLGPGLAAEQYF. The CDR3 DNA reads TGTGCCAGCAGCTTAGGCCCCGGACTAGCGGCCGAGCAGTACTTC.

This rearrangement joins TRBV30 to TRBJ2-5; a weak D match, TRBD2 (6 bases). CDR1 and CDR2 (germline): GTSNPN, SVGIG (reference sequence). CDR3 length equals 16 residues. Trimming removed 1 base from V and 1 base from J, with 16 bases in between. The DNA of the CDR3 is TGTGCCTGGAGTGCCCTGGGGGGTTATTTCCAAGAGACCCAGTACTTC. Translated, it gives CAWSALGGYFQETQYF.

The V call is TRBV4-2, the J call TRBJ2-7; 10 bases line up with TRBD2. The CDR3 totals 15 residues. From germline, CDR1 is LGHNA and CDR2 YNFKEQ. V shed 3 bases and J 4 bases; nucleotides not matched to a gene: 6. CDR3 residues: CASSQSASGSYEQYF. CDR3 coding DNA: TGTGCCAGCAGCCAGTCGGCTAGCGGGAGTTACGAGCAGTACTTC.

The CDR3 DNA is TGTGCCAGCAGCATTGGCCCGGGACGGACGTACAATGAGCAGTTCTTC. Amino acid sequence: CASSIGPGRTYNEQFF. V and J are TRBV7-8 and TRBJ2-1, with D tentatively TRBD1 or TRBD2 (5 bases each). This CDR3 has 16 amino acids. V lost 5 bases to trimming and J lost 4 bases, with 18 bases between them. Germline CDR1 reads SGHVS; CDR2 reads FQNEAQ.

This sequence joins TRBV11-2 and TRBJ2-3; D call uncertain. V was clipped by 6 bases and J by 2 bases, with 12 bases between them. CDR1 is SGHAT and CDR2 is FQNNGV in the germline V gene. The CDR3 spans 14 residues. CDR3 sequence: CASRVPWDTDTQYF. For the CDR3, the DNA is TGTGCCAGCAGAGTTCCTTGGGACACAGATACGCAGTATTTT.

This clone was seen more than once but under ten times. The V and J genes are TRBV18 and TRBJ1-5, with D unclear. The CDR3 totals 16 residues. CDR1 and CDR2 from the germline V gene are KGHSH and LQKENI. Between the trimmed V and J ends, which lost 6 bases and 2 bases, there was a span of 17 bases. The CDR3 nucleotides are TGTGCCAGCTCCGAAAACACCCCCGGCGGCAATCAGCCCCAGCATTTT. It encodes CASSENTPGGNQPQHF.

V usage is TRBV7-2 and J usage is TRBJ1-2; 12 bases map to TRBD1. The germline gives CDR1 SGHTA, CDR2 FQGNSA. The CDR3 loop spans 17 amino acids. V lost 4 bases and J lost 8; bases outside the gene matches: 14. Written as DNA, the CDR3 is TGTGCCAGCAGCTATCGAAAGCCGGGACAGGGGGCGCGAGGCTACACCTTC. Protein product: CASSYRKPGQGARGYTF.

A word on this clone: The identical CDR3 is also encoded by other nucleotide sequences in the sample. The CDR3 bases are TGTGCCAGCAGCTTAGATAGGGGACAGCCCCAGCATTTT. It specifies CASSLDRGQPQHF. The chain has TRBV7-2 and TRBJ1-5; D is perhaps TRBD1 (5 bases). The V gene's germline CDR1 is SGHTA and CDR2 FQGNSA. With 1 base removed from V and 7 bases from J, the gap between germline ends came to 8 bases. CDR3 length: 13 amino acids.

CDR3 sequence: CASSYTENQPQHF. The CDR3 region has the DNA TGTGCCAGCAGTTATACGGAGAATCAGCCCCAGCATTTT. This rearrangement joins TRBV6-1 to TRBJ1-5; D ambiguous. Germline-derived CDR1 and CDR2 are MNHNS and SASEGT. The CDR3 runs 13 residues. V lost 5 bases and J lost 4, with 9 bases in between.

The V gene is TRBV5-1, the J gene TRBJ2-1; 7 nucleotides line up with TRBD2. Germline V gene data show CDR1 as SGHRS and CDR2 as YFSETQ. V was clipped by 3 bases and J by 0 bases; unmatched bases: 3. The CDR3 is 15 amino acids. CDR3 sequence reads: CASSSSGVSYNEQFF. The CDR3 nucleotides are TGCGCCAGCAGCTCGAGCGGGGTCTCCTACAATGAGCAGTTCTTC.

V gene TRBV14 combines with J gene TRBJ1-2, with TRBD1 matching 7 bases. The germline V gene encodes CDR1 SGHDN and CDR2 FVKESK. The junction had 8 bases not matched to a gene; V was cut back by 4 bases and J by 6 bases. The CDR3 runs 14 residues. CDR3 amino acids: CASSRSGTEHGYTF. In DNA form, the CDR3 reads TGTGCCAGCAGCCGATCCGGGACAGAACATGGCTACACCTTC.

The rearrangement uses TRBV10-3 and TRBJ1-5, with 9 bases matching TRBD1. V shed 7 bases, J shed 7 bases, and the junction held 8 bases outside the gene matches. In germline, CDR1 is ENHRY, CDR2 SYGVKD. The CDR3 extends over 14 amino acids. Here the CDR3 DNA reads TGTGCCATCAATACAGGGGGCTCGGGGCAGCCCCAGCATTTT. This gives the protein CAINTGGSGQPQHF.

This chain joins TRBV18 and TRBJ2-7, with 9 bases lining up with TRBD1. The CDR3 runs to 13 residues. V was clipped by 10 bases and J by 5 bases; unmatched bases: 9. Germline CDR1 KGHSH, CDR2 LQKENI. This chain's CDR3 is CATGFGQGHEQYF. The CDR3 DNA is TGTGCCACCGGTTTTGGACAGGGGCACGAGCAGTACTTC.

The V call is TRBV28, the J call TRBJ2-3; TRBD1 might be the D (6 bases). V was cut by 3 bases and J by 5 bases, with 12 bases left in between. The CDR3 length is 14 residues. Germline loops: CDR1 MDHEN, CDR2 SYDVKM. CDR3 in amino acids: CASSLQDRGDTQYF. CDR3 nucleotides: TGTGCCAGCAGTTTGCAGGACAGAGGAGATACGCAGTATTTT.

This chain links TRBV18 with TRBJ2-7; 7 bases map to TRBD1. The CDR3 is made up of 15 amino acids. Looked up from germline, CDR1 is KGHSH and CDR2 is LQKENI. J lost 2 bases, V lost 3 bases, and 7 bases had no gene match. The chain's CDR3 is CASSPGTDRTYEQYF. DNA of the CDR3: TGTGCCAGCTCACCGGGTACGGACAGGACCTACGAGCAGTACTTC.

The V call is TRBV5-1, the J call TRBJ2-7; 12 bases align to TRBD2. V gave up 4 bases and J gave up 3 bases; unmatched junction bases: 14. This CDR3 is built from 18 residues. Germline V CDR1 and CDR2: SGHRS, YFSETQ. CDR3: CASSRRTSGTFESYEQYF. Written as DNA, the CDR3 is TGCGCCAGCAGCCGAAGGACTAGCGGGACATTCGAGAGCTACGAGCAGTACTTC.

Only a few counts were recorded for this clone. The chain has TRBV29-1 and TRBJ1-2; 7 nucleotides agree with TRBD1. The CDR3 spans 12 residues. Germline V gives CDR1 SQVTM, CDR2 ANQGSEA. J was trimmed by 6 bases and V by 4 bases; bases with no gene match: 5. The CDR3 nucleotides read TGCAGCGTTGGGGACAGCCCTGATGGCTACACCTTC. Translation gives CSVGDSPDGYTF.

The CDR3 region is CASTDRGLVQPQHF. The CDR3 DNA reads TGTGCCAGCACCGACAGGGGGCTTGTTCAGCCCCAGCATTTT. V gene TRBV6-1 combines with J gene TRBJ1-5; TRBD1 matches 10 bases. V was clipped by 7 bases and J by 6 bases; unmatched bases: 6. The germline CDR1 and CDR2 sequences are MNHNS and SASEGT. The length of the CDR3 is 14 residues.

The rearrangement links TRBV28 to TRBJ2-3, with D unresolved. From germline, CDR1 is MDHEN and CDR2 SYDVKM. Trimming took 2 bases from V and 3 from J, leaving 6 bases between them. This CDR3 is built from 13 residues. The DNA of the CDR3 is TGTGCCAGCAGTTTACCCGTAACAGATACGCAGTATTTT. Its protein product is CASSLPVTDTQYF.

The V gene is TRBV7-2, the J gene TRBJ2-5, with D possibly TRBD2 on 6 matching bases. The CDR3 spans 11 residues. In germline, CDR1 is SGHTA, CDR2 FQGNSA. Trimming removed 4 bases from V and 9 bases from J, with 9 bases in between. The CDR3 here is CASSSGEAQYF. The CDR3 region has the DNA TGTGCCAGCAGCTCGGGGGAGGCCCAGTACTTC.

The gene calls are TRBV2 and TRBJ2-3, with D perhaps TRBD2 (6 bases). Germline CDR1 SNHLY, CDR2 FYNNEI. This CDR3 is 14 amino acids long. Between the trimmed V and J ends, which lost 4 bases and 6 bases, there was a span of 14 bases. The CDR3 sequence is CASSGLGGMDTQYF. In nucleotides, the CDR3 is TGTGCCAGCAGTGGATTGGGCGGGATGGATACGCAGTATTTT.

There are many counts of this clone. The chain employs TRBV7-3 and TRBJ2-3; no clear D gene. Germline CDR1 and CDR2: SGHTA and FQGTGA. V was pared by 2 bases and J by 0 bases, with 9 bases between. The CDR3 extends over 15 amino acids. The CDR3 reads CASSLQAISTDTQYF. The CDR3 coding sequence is TGTGCCAGCAGCTTACAGGCTATAAGCACAGATACGCAGTATTTT. The full variable domain, rest sourced from reference TRBV7-3 and TRBJ2-3, is GAGVSQTPSNKVTEKGKYVELRCDPISGHTALYWYRQSLGQGPEFLIYFQGTGAADDSGLPNDRFFAVRPEGSVSTLKIQRTERGDSAVYLCASSLQAISTDTQYFGPGTRLTVL.